This T cell receptor (beta chain) was sequenced in a study of T cells after yellow fever vaccination. Study overall: Libraries from low-cell-number fractions were prepared with the SMART-Seq v4 Ultra Low Input RNA kit.

Germline CDR1 SGHVT, CDR2 SQSDAQ. The CDR3 is 14 residues long. Trimming stripped 4 bases from V and 1 base from J, with 10 bases between. TCRdb fed the 5' RACE reads into MiXCR, producing one record per CDR3 protein. The table shows under 600,000 distinct CDR3 sequences, with just over 20% occurring only once. Sequenced here: PBMCs, sampled roughly 23 days after the first yellow fever vaccination. This TCR was recovered from a man in his late teens or twenties who received the YFV17D yellow fever vaccine. V is TRBV7-4 and J is TRBJ1-1, with D unclear. The CDR3, as DNA: TGTGCCAGCAGCTCGCGGACGGAGAACACTGAAGCTTTCTTT. Protein: CASSSRTENTEAFF.